The rows below give T cell receptor beta chains drawn from one sample of a study of blood T cell repertoires in COVID-19. The assay was immunoSEQ multiplex PCR, and TCRdb's table has in-frame clones only and misses some. The sample lists 140,000 to 150,000 clones, 81% occurring once. The sample taken for sequencing was peripheral blood. These receptors were obtained from a human donor in a cohort sampled during active COVID-19. Each CDR3 is given with its conserved first and last residue. D genes are given only for firm matches. Size is omitted from some rows. Given values are once, few, many or a class for expanded clones.

CDR3 length	D gene	J gene	clone size	V gene	CDR3 protein	CDR3 DNA
16	TRBD1	TRBJ2-7	.	TRBV6-2/TRBV6-3	CAGSYSAGQGGYEQYF	TGTGCCGGCAGTTACTCGGCGGGACAGGGTGGCTACGAGCAGTACTTC
17	.	TRBJ2-3	.	TRBV6-6	CASSPYSYSLSTDTQYF	TGTGCCAGCAGTCCGTACAGTTATAGTTTAAGCACAGATACGCAGTATTTT
13	.	TRBJ1-3	.	TRBV5-1	CASSAQVGNTIYF	TGCGCCAGCAGCGCCCAGGTCGGAAACACCATATATTTT
13	.	TRBJ2-7	once	TRBV7-2	CASSLAQGSEQYF	TGTGCCAGCAGCTTAGCCCAGGGTTCCGAGCAGTACTTC
15	.	TRBJ2-7	once	TRBV5-1	CASSLNLAAVYEQYF	TGCGCCAGCAGCTTGAATCTAGCAGCCGTTTACGAGCAGTACTTC
13	TRBD1	TRBJ1-2	.	TRBV6-5	CASSRQGLGGYTF	TGTGCCAGCAGTCGACAGGGGCTGGGCGGCTACACCTTC
13	.	TRBJ2-1	.	TRBV7-6	CASSPGTHNEQFF	TGTGCCAGCAGCCCTGGGACTCATAATGAGCAGTTCTTC
15	TRBD1	TRBJ2-7	.	TRBV10-3	CAISESGDRGHEQYF	TGTGCCATCAGTGAGTCCGGAGACAGGGGCCACGAGCAGTACTTC
15	TRBD2	TRBJ2-1	.	TRBV6-5	CASVIAGSSYNEQFF	TGTGCCAGCGTTATAGCGGGTAGCTCCTACAATGAGCAGTTCTTC
14	TRBD2	TRBJ2-3	.	TRBV5-1	CASSSRLAGDTQYF	TGCGCCAGCAGCTCAAGACTAGCGGGAGATACGCAGTATTTT
13	TRBD1	TRBJ2-5	.	TRBV29-1	CSARPTGGGTQYF	TGCAGCGCTCGCCCGACAGGGGGTGGGACCCAGTACTTC
16	.	TRBJ1-3	.	TRBV5-6	CASSHRRQRTKNTIYF	TGTGCCAGCAGCCACAGAAGACAGAGAACCAAAAACACCATATATTTT
11	.	TRBJ2-7	.	TRBV7-9	CASSPAGVQYF	TGTGCCAGCAGCCCTGCAGGGGTACAGTACTTC
12	.	TRBJ1-1	.	TRBV28	CASRQSVGEAFF	TGTGCCAGCAGACAGTCCGTAGGTGAAGCTTTCTTT
16	.	TRBJ1-3	.	TRBV6-5	CASSYSRETSGNTIYF	TGTGCCAGCAGTTACTCACGGGAAACCTCTGGAAACACCATATATTTT
15	TRBD2	TRBJ2-5	.	TRBV7-2	CASSSSGRESETQYF	TGTGCCAGCAGCTCATCGGGGCGGGAGTCGGAGACCCAGTACTTC
13	TRBD2	TRBJ2-2	few	TRBV2	CASRRESTGELFF	TGTGCCAGCAGGCGGGAGAGTACCGGGGAGCTGTTTTTT
14	.	TRBJ2-1	.	TRBV29-1	CSARRAEGYNEQFF	TGCAGCGCCAGGAGGGCCGAGGGCTACAATGAGCAGTTCTTC
15	TRBD1	TRBJ1-4	.	TRBV7-2	CASSLPQGADEKLFF	TGTGCCAGCAGCTTACCACAGGGGGCTGATGAAAAACTGTTTTTT
17	TRBD1	TRBJ1-5	.	TRBV24-1	CATSGTGTGYPIQPQHF	TGTGCCACCAGTGGCACAGGGACAGGATATCCCATTCAGCCCCAGCATTTT
11	.	TRBJ2-1	few	TRBV7-9	CASSPLQEQFF	TGTGCCAGCTCCCCGCTCCAGGAGCAGTTCTTC
13	.	TRBJ1-1	.	TRBV7-2	CASSLTGRTEAFF	TGTGCCAGCAGCTTAACAGGAAGAACTGAAGCTTTCTTT
17	.	TRBJ2-1	medium-sized	TRBV4-2	CASSQDHTPSSYNEQFF	TGTGCCAGCAGCCAAGATCACACTCCTAGCTCCTACAATGAGCAGTTCTTC
13	.	TRBJ1-6	once	TRBV28	CASSLTRDSPLHF	TGTGCCAGCAGTTTAACTAGGGATTCACCCCTCCACTTT
14	.	TRBJ2-5	medium-sized	TRBV4-1	CASRAERQGGTQYF	TGCGCCAGCCGGGCCGAGCGACAGGGAGGGACCCAGTACTTC
17	TRBD2	TRBJ2-5	.	TRBV5-5	CASSQGTGTSGKETQYF	TGTGCCAGCAGCCAGGGGACTGGGACTAGCGGGAAGGAGACCCAGTACTTC
15	.	TRBJ1-5	.	TRBV18	CASSPPSGVGQPQHF	TGTGCCAGCTCACCACCATCCGGAGTGGGTCAGCCCCAGCATTTT
16	.	TRBJ2-7	once	TRBV5-1	CASSLPTGQLSYEQYF	TGCGCCAGCAGCTTACCTACAGGACAACTCTCCTACGAGCAGTACTTC
18	TRBD1	TRBJ2-5	.	TRBV11-2	CASSSALDRGLRGVTQYF	TGTGCCAGCAGCTCGGCTCTCGACAGGGGGCTAAGGGGGGTGACCCAGTACTTC